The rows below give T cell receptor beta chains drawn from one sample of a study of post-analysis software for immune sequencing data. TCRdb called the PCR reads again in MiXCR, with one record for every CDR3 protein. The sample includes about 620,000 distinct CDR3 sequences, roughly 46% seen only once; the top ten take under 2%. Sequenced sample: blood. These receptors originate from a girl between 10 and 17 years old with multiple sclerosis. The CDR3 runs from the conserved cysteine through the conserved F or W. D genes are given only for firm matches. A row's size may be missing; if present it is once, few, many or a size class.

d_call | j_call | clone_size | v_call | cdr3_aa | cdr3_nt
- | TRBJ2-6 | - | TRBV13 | CASNRWGFSGANVLTF | TGTGCCAGCAATAGGTGGGGATTCTCTGGGGCCAACGTCCTGACTTTC
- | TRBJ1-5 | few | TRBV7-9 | CASSYPTGGQPQHF | TGTGCCAGCAGCTACCCGACGGGGGGGCAGCCCCAGCATTTT
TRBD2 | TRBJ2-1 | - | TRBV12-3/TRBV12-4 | CAGTPTGGPNYNEQFF | TGTGCCGGCACACCAACGGGGGGGCCTAACTACAATGAGCAGTTCTTC
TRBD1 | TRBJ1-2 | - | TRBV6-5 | CASRGDRGGYGYTF | TGTGCCAGCAGGGGGGACAGGGGAGGATATGGCTACACCTTC
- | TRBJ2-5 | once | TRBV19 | CASSFRGADRVETQYF | TGTGCCAGTAGTTTCCGGGGGGCGGACAGGGTTGAGACCCAGTACTTC
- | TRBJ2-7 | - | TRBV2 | CASSGRSDDEQYF | TGTGCCAGCAGTGGACGGTCTGACGACGAGCAGTACTTC
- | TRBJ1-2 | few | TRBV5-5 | CASSLDYVGGYTF | TGTGCCAGCAGCTTGGATTACGTTGGAGGCTACACCTTC
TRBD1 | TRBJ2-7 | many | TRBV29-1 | CSARDSSYEQYF | TGCAGCGCCCGGGACAGCTCATACGAGCAGTACTTC
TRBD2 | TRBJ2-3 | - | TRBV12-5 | CASGFGLADATDTQYF | TGTGCTAGTGGTTTTGGTCTAGCGGATGCAACAGATACGCAGTATTTT
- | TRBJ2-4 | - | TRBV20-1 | CSARDRVRWEQYF | TGCAGTGCTAGAGACAGGGTCCGTTGGGAGCAGTACTTC
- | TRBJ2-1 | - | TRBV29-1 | CSVGSSSGYNEQFF | TGCAGCGTTGGTTCTAGCTCGGGCTACAATGAGCAGTTCTTC
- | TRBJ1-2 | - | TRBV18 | CASSPRQEADYGYTF | TGTGCCAGCTCACCCCGACAGGAAGCGGACTATGGCTACACCTTC
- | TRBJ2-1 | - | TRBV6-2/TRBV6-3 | CASSYSPAARPEQFF | TGTGCCAGCAGTTACAGTCCGGCAGCCAGGCCTGAGCAGTTCTTC
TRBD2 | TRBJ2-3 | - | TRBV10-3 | CASTGTSGTDTQYF | TGTGCCAGTACCGGGACTAGCGGTACAGATACGCAGTATTTT
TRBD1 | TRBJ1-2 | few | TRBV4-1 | CASSQGQGDRGYTF | TGCGCCAGCAGCCAAGGGCAGGGGGACCGTGGCTACACCTTC
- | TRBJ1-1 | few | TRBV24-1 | CATSGAGNTEAFF | TGTGCCACCAGTGGGGCAGGGAACACTGAAGCTTTCTTT
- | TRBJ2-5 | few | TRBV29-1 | CSYQGGRETQYF | TGCAGCTACCAAGGGGGAAGGGAGACCCAGTACTTC
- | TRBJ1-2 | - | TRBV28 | CASSEPRQAYYGYTF | TGTGCCAGCAGTGAGCCACGACAGGCCTACTATGGCTACACCTTC
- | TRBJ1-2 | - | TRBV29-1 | CSVEDRAGGRTYGYTF | TGCAGCGTTGAGGATAGAGCGGGGGGAAGGACCTATGGCTACACCTTC
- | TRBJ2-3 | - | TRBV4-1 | CASSRMGGRAFTDTQYF | TGCGCCAGCAGCCGCATGGGAGGACGAGCATTCACAGATACGCAGTATTTT
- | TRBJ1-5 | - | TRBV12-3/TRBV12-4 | CASTMGGQPQHF | TGTGCCAGCACCATGGGAGGACAGCCCCAGCATTTT
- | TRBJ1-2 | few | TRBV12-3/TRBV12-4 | CASRAGRRVTNYGYTF | TGTGCCAGCAGGGCGGGACGCAGAGTGACTAACTATGGCTACACCTTC
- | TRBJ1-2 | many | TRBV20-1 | CSAANYGYTF | TGCAGTGCCGCTAACTATGGCTACACCTTC
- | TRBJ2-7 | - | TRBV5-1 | CASSSEGEQYF | TGCGCCAGCAGCTCCGAGGGCGAGCAGTACTTC
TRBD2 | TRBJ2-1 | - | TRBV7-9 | CASSHVSGVYNEQFF | TGTGCCAGCAGCCATGTTAGCGGGGTCTACAATGAGCAGTTCTTC
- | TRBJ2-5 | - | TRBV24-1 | CATSDSSGFETQYF | TGTGCCACCAGTGATTCTTCGGGTTTTGAGACCCAGTACTTC
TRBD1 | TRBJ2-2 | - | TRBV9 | CASSRDRHTGELFF | TGTGCCAGCAGCCGGGACAGGCACACCGGGGAGCTGTTTTTT
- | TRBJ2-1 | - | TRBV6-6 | CASSYLAPLGEQFF | TGTGCCAGCAGTTACCTAGCGCCATTGGGTGAGCAGTTCTTC
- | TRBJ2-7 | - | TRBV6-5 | CASSVIKSSEQYF | TGTGCCAGCAGTGTTATAAAGTCGAGCGAGCAGTACTTC
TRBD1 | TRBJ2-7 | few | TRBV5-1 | CASSLAAGGLLPSSYEQYF | TGCGCCAGCAGCTTGGCGGCAGGGGGCTTGCTACCGAGCTCCTACGAGCAGTACTTC
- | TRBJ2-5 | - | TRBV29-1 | CSVELVTQETQYF | TGCAGCGTTGAGTTAGTAACGCAAGAGACCCAGTACTTC
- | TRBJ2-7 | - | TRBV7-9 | CASSSEGRVSYEQYF | TGTGCCAGCAGCTCCGAAGGGCGGGTCTCCTACGAGCAGTACTTC
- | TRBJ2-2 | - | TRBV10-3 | CAIRLASDNTGELFF | TGTGCCATCAGATTGGCTAGCGACAACACCGGGGAGCTGTTTTTT
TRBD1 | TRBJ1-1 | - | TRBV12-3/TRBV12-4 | CASSHRGEAFF | TGTGCCAGCAGTCACAGGGGTGAAGCTTTCTTT
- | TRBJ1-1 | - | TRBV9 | CASSVPGRTEAFF | TGTGCCAGCAGCGTTCCTGGGAGGACTGAAGCTTTCTTT
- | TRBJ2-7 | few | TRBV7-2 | CASSRSAGQSYEQYF | TGTGCCAGCAGCCGATCAGCGGGACAATCCTACGAGCAGTACTTC
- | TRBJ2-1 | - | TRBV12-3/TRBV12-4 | CASTSGTPRNEQFF | TGTGCCAGCACCTCCGGGACCCCGCGCAATGAGCAGTTCTTC
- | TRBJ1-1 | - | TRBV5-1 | CASSYKVNTEAFF | TGCGCCAGCAGCTATAAGGTGAACACTGAAGCTTTCTTT
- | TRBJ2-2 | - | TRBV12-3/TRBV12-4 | CASSLGRASRGPGELFF | TGTGCCAGCAGTTTAGGCCGGGCGTCCCGAGGCCCCGGGGAGCTGTTTTTT
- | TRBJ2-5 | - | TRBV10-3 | CAISEVRETQYF | TGTGCCATCAGCGAGGTGAGGGAGACCCAGTACTTC
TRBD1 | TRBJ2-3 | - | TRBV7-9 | CASSTPWAGGADTQYF | TGTGCCAGCAGCACACCGTGGGCAGGGGGCGCGGATACGCAGTATTTT
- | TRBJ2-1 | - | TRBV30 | CAWMARGDEQFF | TGTGCCTGGATGGCTCGTGGCGATGAGCAGTTCTTC
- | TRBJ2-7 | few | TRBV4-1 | CASSQYRGPYEQYF | TGCGCCAGCAGCCAATACCGGGGGCCCTACGAGCAGTACTTC
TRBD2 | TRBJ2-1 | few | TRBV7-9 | CASSFQLAGEQFF | TGTGCCAGCAGCTTCCAACTAGCGGGGGAGCAGTTCTTC
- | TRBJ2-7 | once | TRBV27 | CASSSPGLLYEQYF | TGTGCCAGCAGTTCTCCGGGACTTCTCTACGAGCAGTACTTC
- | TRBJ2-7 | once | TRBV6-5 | CASSYLAGGNYEQYF | TGTGCCAGCAGTTACCTTGCAGGGGGGAACTACGAGCAGTACTTC
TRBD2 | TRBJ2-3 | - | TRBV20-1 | CSARGLAGNLGTDTQYF | TGCAGTGCTAGAGGACTAGCGGGCAATTTGGGCACAGATACGCAGTATTTT
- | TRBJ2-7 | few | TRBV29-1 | CSVEGGPEQYF | TGCAGCGTTGAAGGCGGGCCCGAGCAGTACTTC
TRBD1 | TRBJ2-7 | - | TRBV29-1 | CSVEVGGDPQGVKPRRTYEQYF | TGCAGCGTTGAAGTCGGGGGAGACCCACAGGGGGTTAAGCCTCGCAGGACCTACGAGCAGTACTTC